This note documents a single TCR beta chain sequence. Its specificity is not known. The method was immunoSEQ multiplex PCR; TCRdb's version includes in-frame clones alone and lacks a portion of them. The table includes some 150,000 clones, 85% to 90% detected once. These data belong to a study of T cell responses to AZD1222 COVID-19 vaccine. Study-level findings and limits: Clonal diversity was possibly underestimated, and white British individuals and females predominated among donors.

The germline gives CDR1 SEHNR, CDR2 FQNEAQ (reference sequence). This CDR3 comprises 13 residues. Trimming removed 5 bases at V and 5 bases at J, with 12 bases between. This clonotype originated in an adult who received the AZD1222 COVID-19 vaccine. This chain links TRBV7-9 with TRBJ1-1; D not certain. The material was peripheral blood, obtained 28 days after the second AZD1222 dose. CDR3 nucleotides: TGTGCCAGCAGCCACGGCTGGCGAACTGAAGCTTTCTTT. This encodes CASSHGWRTEAFF.